Described below is a single TCR beta chain sequence and its context. This entry comes from a study of blood T cell repertoires in COVID-19. Study at large: T cells, B-cell-depleted T cells, or PBMCs supplied cDNA or gDNA.

Per the authors' pipeline: How many nucleated cells were present was estimated from reference gene primer amplification. The table came from immunoSEQ multiplex PCR; TCRdb's copy has only in-frame clones and leaves some out. V, J and clone size derive from that table, while D and trimming were established from the DNA sequence. Of about 340,000 clones in the sample, 87% are singletons; the top ten hold about 6%. Germline V gene sequence: CDR1 LNHDA, CDR2 SQIVND (reference sequence). The J segment lost 3 bases and the V segment lost 1 base, leaving 6 bases of the junction unmatched. The CDR3 runs to 17 residues.

Specimen: peripheral blood. This clonotype was obtained from a woman between 50 and 59 years old with COVID-19, enrolled during active disease. The rearrangement joins TRBV19 to TRBJ2-3; 11 nucleotides align to TRBD1. The CDR3 protein is CASSIVGQGARTDTQYF. The CDR3 bases are TGTGCCAGTAGTATAGTCGGACAGGGGGCGCGGACAGATACGCAGTATTTT.